This entry is about one TCR beta chain. Antigen: not known. Germline V gene lookup returns CDR1 SGHTA and CDR2 FQGNSA. The length of the CDR3 is 12 residues. Trimming removed 5 bases from V and 2 bases from J, with 7 bases in between. The data were obtained in a study of identical twins. General study results and limits: Fewer insertions marked abundant cord blood beta clonotypes; young adult naive trended weakly, memory not at all. Not following the same donors, the study drew its conclusions from cross-sectional statistical analysis. Sequences that were beta out-of-frame showed weaker excess twin sharing.

The cDNA had a unique molecular identifier and a template-switch universal primer site. TCRdb used MiXCR to reprocess the 5' RACE reads, holding one entry per CDR3 protein. The profile shows a few hundred thousand distinct CDR3 sequences, roughly 13% of them singletons. These data were also reused for a study on yellow fever vaccine responses in identical twins.

Material: memory (CD45RO+) T cells sorted from blood. This sequence originates from a woman under 30 in good health. This chain uses TRBV7-2 with TRBJ2-7; D remains unclear. The CDR3: CASSEIPYEQYF. The CDR3 bases are TGTGCCAGCAGCGAGATACCCTACGAGCAGTACTTC.